Below are 24 T cell receptor beta chains sequenced from a single sample in a study of cytomegalovirus exposure and HLA in healthy donors. PCR used 60 Vbeta primers and 13 Jbeta primers. Method: immunoSEQ multiplex PCR; TCRdb's copy keeps in-frame clones and lacks some. The sample records around 150,000 clones, around four fifths being singletons. The specimen was PBMCs. Receptors originate from a young man in good health and CMV-seronegative.

This chain connects TRBV2 to TRBJ1-3; D is perhaps TRBD1 (5 bases). Trimming cost V 4 bases and J 0 bases, with 10 bases left between them. Germline assignment: CDR1 SNHLY and CDR2 FYNNEI. The CDR3 runs 15 residues. In DNA form, the CDR3 reads TGTGCCAGCAGTGGACAGACAAGCTCTGGAAACACCATATATTTT. The encoded protein is CASSGQTSSGNTIYF.

Comment on this clone: The sample contains more than one DNA sequence encoding this CDR3. The chain combines TRBV2 with TRBJ2-5, with 9 bases that match TRBD2. This CDR3 is built from 15 residues. Germline V CDR1 and CDR2: SNHLY, FYNNEI. The trim removed 3 bases at V and 6 bases at J, leaving 8 bases unmatched. The CDR3 DNA sequence: TGTGCCAGCAGTGAGGGGCTAGCGGGGCTCAAGACCCAGTACTTC. It yields the protein CASSEGLAGLKTQYF.

This chain connects TRBV6-5 to TRBJ1-2; the D is unclear. Germline loops: CDR1 MNHEY, CDR2 SVGAGI. V lost 0 bases to trimming and J lost 5 bases, with 16 bases between them. This CDR3 contains 16 residues. The CDR3 here is CASSYSTQPTLYGYTF. The CDR3 DNA sequence: TGTGCCAGCAGTTACTCGACACAGCCTACTCTATATGGCTACACCTTC.

V is TRBV5-1 and J is TRBJ1-2; TRBD1 is a possible D gene (5 bases). Germline loops: CDR1 SGHRS, CDR2 YFSETQ. CDR3 size: 16 residues. V was clipped by 0 bases and J by 4 bases, with 16 bases between them. The CDR3 sequence is CASSLEDARAGYGYTF. The CDR3 nucleotides are TGCGCCAGCAGCTTGGAAGATGCCAGGGCCGGCTATGGCTACACCTTC.

The chain is built from TRBV7-2 and TRBJ2-3; D is possibly TRBD1 (5 bases). The CDR3 contains 15 residues. V lost 1 base and J lost 0, with 8 bases in between. Germline CDR1 reads SGHTA; CDR2 reads FQGNSA. The CDR3 reads CASSLVGVSTDTQYF. DNA for the CDR3: TGTGCCAGCAGCTTAGTAGGGGTTAGCACAGATACGCAGTATTTT.

The V gene is TRBV4-1, the J gene TRBJ1-5; maybe TRBD1 (6 bases). Deletions cut 2 bases from V and 3 bases from J, with 11 bases between. The germline V gene has CDR1 MGHRA and CDR2 YSYEKL. There are 15 residues in the CDR3. The CDR3 nucleotides read TGCGCCAGCAGCCAACGACAGGTTCTCAATCAGCCCCAGCATTTT. It translates to CASSQRQVLNQPQHF.

V usage is TRBV5-8 and J usage is TRBJ2-7; the D is unclear. V gave up 5 bases and J gave up 4 bases, with 7 bases separating them. The length of the CDR3 is 11 residues. Germline V gene sequence: CDR1 SGHTS, CDR2 YDEGEE. CDR3 loop: CASSPHYEQYF. The DNA for the CDR3 is TGTGCCAGCAGTCCCCATTACGAGCAGTACTTC.

The chain is built from TRBV5-1 and TRBJ2-7; 7 bases are a match to TRBD1. Trimming cost V 4 bases and J 5 bases; bases outside gene matches: 9. Germline CDR1 reads SGHRS; CDR2 reads YFSETQ. CDR3 length equals 14 residues. The CDR3 coding sequence is TGCGCCAGCAGCCCGGCGACAGGGTTCCACGAGCAGTACTTC. It yields the protein CASSPATGFHEQYF.

The V and J genes are TRBV10-1 and TRBJ2-2; D is unresolved. There are 14 residues in the CDR3. Germline CDR1 WNHNN, CDR2 SYGVQD (reference sequence). Trimming stripped 1 base from V and 1 base from J, with 4 bases between. The DNA for the CDR3 is TGCGCCAGCAGTGAGTACAGGAACACCGGGGAGCTGTTTTTT. This encodes CASSEYRNTGELFF.

This chain uses TRBV10-3 with TRBJ2-7; a possible D gene is TRBD2 (5 bases). Germline V gene sequence: CDR1 ENHRY, CDR2 SYGVKD. CDR3 length: 15 residues. V was pared by 0 bases and J by 6 bases, with 15 bases between. The CDR3 protein is CAISESWLEASEQYF. The CDR3, as DNA: TGTGCCATCAGTGAGTCTTGGCTGGAGGCTAGCGAGCAGTACTTC.

The chain joins TRBV6-5 to TRBJ2-2; 8 nucleotides match TRBD1. The CDR3 runs to 14 residues. The germline gives CDR1 MNHEY, CDR2 SVGAGI. Trimming at V came to 6 bases and at J to 7 bases, leaving 7 bases not matched to a gene. For the CDR3, the DNA is TGTGCCAGCAGGCTGACAGGGGTGGGCGGGGAGCTGTTTTTT. Its protein is CASRLTGVGGELFF.

The J gene is TRBJ2-1, the V gene TRBV5-1; TRBD2 agrees at 8 bases. The CDR3 is made up of 15 amino acids. The germline V gene has CDR1 SGHRS and CDR2 YFSETQ. J lost 7 bases, V lost 0 bases, and 6 bases had no gene match. The CDR3: CASSLAGRANNEQFF. The CDR3 bases are TGCGCCAGCAGCTTGGCCGGGAGGGCCAATAATGAGCAGTTCTTC.

The chain links TRBV2 to TRBJ2-7; D perhaps matches TRBD1 (5 bases). The CDR3 spans 14 residues. Germline V gives CDR1 SNHLY, CDR2 FYNNEI. Trimming cost V 1 base and J 0 bases, with 7 bases left between them. The CDR3 coding sequence is TGTGCCAGCAGTGAAGAGACAGCCTCCTACGAGCAGTACTTC. This sequence encodes CASSEETASYEQYF.

This clone was seen once. The chain uses TRBV7-9 and TRBJ1-5; D not resolved. Trimming left V 1 base short and J 0 bases short, with 4 bases between. The CDR3 contains 14 residues. Germline-derived CDR1 and CDR2 are SEHNR and FQNEAQ (reference sequence). The CDR3: CASSLDSSNQPQHF. CDR3 nucleotide sequence: TGTGCCAGCAGCTTAGACAGTAGCAATCAGCCCCAGCATTTT.

The CDR3 region has the DNA TGTGCCAGCAGTTACAACGGGGGGCGTGGAAACACCATATATTTT. This codes for CASSYNGGRGNTIYF. The rearrangement links TRBV6-5 to TRBJ1-3; tentative D call: TRBD1 (6 bases). Germline V CDR1 and CDR2: MNHEY, SVGAGI. V lost 2 bases, J lost 3 bases, and 11 bases lay in between. CDR3 length: 15 residues.

This chain uses TRBV7-9 with TRBJ2-7, with TRBD2 identical over 9 bases. Germline CDR1 and CDR2: SEHNR and FQNEAQ (reference sequence). Unmatched junction bases numbered 1, after V lost 3 bases and J lost 7 bases. The CDR3 is 12 amino acids. This CDR3 reads CASSFGLAEQYF. Here the CDR3 DNA reads TGTGCCAGCAGCTTTGGACTAGCGGAGCAGTACTTC.

CDR3 region: CATSEDINYGYTF. The CDR3 coding sequence is TGTGCCACCAGCGAGGACATAAACTATGGCTACACCTTC. V and J are TRBV15 and TRBJ1-2, with a weak D call TRBD1 (5 bases). V was pared by 5 bases and J by 2 bases, with 9 bases between. The CDR3 length is 13 residues. Germline V gives CDR1 LNHNV, CDR2 YYDKDF (reference sequence).

This chain joins TRBV6-6 and TRBJ1-3; 8 positions agree with TRBD1. CDR3 length: 14 amino acids. V was pared by 11 bases and J by 1 base, with 7 bases of the junction left unmatched. Per germline, CDR1 MNHNY and CDR2 SVGAGI (reference sequence). CDR3 DNA: TGTGCCGCCGGACAGGGACATTCTGGAAACACCATATATTTT. Translating gives CAAGQGHSGNTIYF.

The genes are TRBV27 and TRBJ2-7, with 8 bases matching TRBD1. The length of the CDR3 is 14 residues. CDR1 is MNHEY and CDR2 is SMNVEV in the germline V gene (reference sequence). With 6 bases clipped from V and 2 bases from J, the junction kept 6 bases outside the gene matches. This chain's CDR3 is CASRAGTGAYEQYF. CDR3 sequence (DNA): TGTGCCAGCAGGGCCGGGACAGGAGCCTACGAGCAGTACTTC.

The rearrangement joins TRBV2 to TRBJ1-2; D is unclear. CDR3 size: 13 residues. Germline V lookup: CDR1 SNHLY, CDR2 FYNNEI. Trimming stripped 1 base from V and 7 bases from J, with 10 bases between. The CDR3: CASSEGAVVGYTF. CDR3 DNA: TGTGCCAGCAGTGAAGGAGCTGTCGTTGGCTACACCTTC.

Here the CDR3 reads CASSHKLGSYNEQFF. The CDR3 coding sequence is TGTGCCAGCAGCCACAAACTAGGTTCCTACAATGAGCAGTTCTTC. The chain is built from TRBV6-6 and TRBJ2-1, with a possible D match to TRBD2 (5 bases). CDR1 is MNHNY and CDR2 is SVGAGI in the germline V gene (reference sequence). The CDR3 is 15 amino acids. V was trimmed by 6 bases and J by 1 base, leaving 13 bases between them.

The rearrangement links TRBV28 to TRBJ1-4; D might be TRBD1 (6 bases). The V and J ends lost 5 bases and 5 bases respectively, with 15 bases between them. The CDR3 contains 15 residues. Per the germline V gene, CDR1 is MDHEN and CDR2 is SYDVKM. Here the CDR3 reads CASSPNRDRNEKLFF. DNA of the CDR3: TGTGCCAGCAGTCCGAACAGGGATCGGAATGAAAAACTGTTTTTT.

The chain carries TRBV19 and TRBJ1-2, with a weak D call TRBD1 (6 bases). Between the trimmed V and J ends, which lost 5 bases and 4 bases, there was a span of 14 bases. The CDR3 runs to 14 residues. The V gene's germline CDR1 is LNHDA and CDR2 SQIVND (reference sequence). CDR3 sequence: CASSPPLQGYGYTF. The CDR3 nucleotides are TGTGCCAGTAGTCCACCCTTACAGGGCTATGGCTACACCTTC.

V and J are TRBV5-6 and TRBJ1-2; unclear D gene. The germline V and J ends were trimmed by 0 bases and 8 bases, with 11 bases remaining between them. Germline assignment: CDR1 SGHDT and CDR2 YYEEEE. This CDR3 spans 13 amino acids. The CDR3 is CASSLGTQRGYTF. For the CDR3, the DNA is TGTGCCAGCAGCTTGGGCACACAGCGGGGCTACACCTTC.